A selection of T cell receptor beta chains follows, all from one sample in a study of blood T cell repertoires in COVID-19. Sequencing used immunoSEQ multiplex PCR; TCRdb keeps in-frame clones, though not all of them. The sample carries 300,000 to 450,000 clones, 85% to 90% recorded once. Sequencing was done on a sample of PBMCs or T cells enriched from blood (not recorded which). Receptor source: a man younger than 35 who had recovered from COVID-19. Each CDR3 is given with its conserved first and last residue. Fields, in order: D gene, J gene, V gene, clone size, CDR3 DNA, CDR3 protein. D genes are given only for firm matches. The listing skips clone size in some rows; elsewhere it reads once, few, many or a size class.

- | TRBJ2-7 | TRBV7-9 | - | TGTGCCAGCAGCTTCGGACAGCGGACCCCCTACGAGCAGTACTTC | CASSFGQRTPYEQYF
- | TRBJ2-7 | TRBV10-3 | - | TGTGCCATCACCAAGGACAGTAATTCTTACGAGCAGTACTTC | CAITKDSNSYEQYF
- | TRBJ2-1 | TRBV7-7 | - | TGTGCCAGCAGCTTGGCAGATTACAATGAGCAGTTCTTC | CASSLADYNEQFF
TRBD1 | TRBJ2-3 | TRBV5-1 | - | TGCGCCAGCAGCCCGGGACAGGGTGGAGATACGCAGTATTTT | CASSPGQGGDTQYF
- | TRBJ2-3 | TRBV19 | - | TGTGCCAGTAGTATTCTGGGGGGACTCGGCACAGATACGCAGTATTTT | CASSILGGLGTDTQYF
- | TRBJ1-2 | TRBV10-2 | - | TGCGCCAGCATGGATGCAGGGTATTTAGATGGCTACACCTTC | CASMDAGYLDGYTF
TRBD1 | TRBJ1-1 | TRBV5-1 | - | TGCGCCAGCAGCTTAGGACAGGGCCGGTGGAACACTGAAGCTTTCTTT | CASSLGQGRWNTEAFF
TRBD1 | TRBJ1-5 | TRBV19 | - | TGTGCCAGTAGTAGTACAGGGGGCCCTCAGCCCCAGCATTTT | CASSSTGGPQPQHF
- | TRBJ1-3 | TRBV28 | - | TGTGCCAGCAGTCTCTCCGGGGTGGTTGGAAACACCATATATTTT | CASSLSGVVGNTIYF
TRBD1 | TRBJ2-2 | TRBV7-3 | - | TGTGCCAGCAGCACAGGGGTCACCGGGGAGCTGTTTTTT | CASSTGVTGELFF
TRBD2 | TRBJ2-1 | TRBV5-4 | - | TGTGCCAGCAGCTTGGTAACTAGCGGGAAGGGTGAGCAGTTCTTC | CASSLVTSGKGEQFF
TRBD1 | TRBJ2-1 | TRBV5-6 | - | TGTGCCAGCAGCGAGGAACAGGGGTCCTACAATGAGCAGTTCTTC | CASSEEQGSYNEQFF
- | TRBJ1-2 | TRBV19 | - | TGTGCCAGTAGCCAGGGACTGAACTATGGCTACACCTTC | CASSQGLNYGYTF
TRBD1 | TRBJ1-2 | TRBV2 | - | TGTGCCAGCAGGTCCGGACAGGGATTAGGCTACACCTTC | CASRSGQGLGYTF
- | TRBJ2-1 | TRBV5-6 | - | TGTGCCAGCAGCTTCTGGACCCCGGGGCGGGGTGAGCAGTTCTTC | CASSFWTPGRGEQFF
- | TRBJ1-1 | TRBV3-1/TRBV3-2 | - | TGTGCCAGCAGCCAAGATGGCGGTTCTGAAGCTTTCTTT | CASSQDGGSEAFF
- | TRBJ1-6 | TRBV28 | few | TGTGCCAGCAGATCTGAGGCAGGAAAGAGTAGCGGCTCACCCCTCCACTTT | CASRSEAGKSSGSPLHF
- | TRBJ1-5 | TRBV19 | few | TGTGCCAGTAGTACAACAGGGCAGACGCATAATCAGCCCCAGCATTTT | CASSTTGQTHNQPQHF
TRBD1 | TRBJ2-5 | TRBV5-6 | - | TGTGCCAGCAGCTTCCCGGGACAGGGAGAGACCCAGTACTTC | CASSFPGQGETQYF
TRBD2 | TRBJ2-7 | TRBV10-3 | - | TGTGCCATCAGTGAGACAGGGGACGGGACTAGCGGGCCGTACTCCTACGAGCAGTACTTC | CAISETGDGTSGPYSYEQYF
- | TRBJ2-2 | TRBV12-5 | - | TGTGCTAGTGGCCAGGGGCGAACGAACACCGGGGAGCTGTTTTTT | CASGQGRTNTGELFF
TRBD2 | TRBJ2-5 | TRBV5-1 | - | TGCGCCAGCAGCTTGGCCGGACTAGCGGCCCAGACCCAGTACTTC | CASSLAGLAAQTQYF
TRBD2 | TRBJ2-1 | TRBV9 | - | TGTGCCAGCACGGCTGCGGGAGCTAGCTACAATGAGCAGTTCTTC | CASTAAGASYNEQFF
TRBD2 | TRBJ2-3 | TRBV6-5 | once | TGTGCCAGCAGTTATCATACTAGCGGGAAGTTGGATACGCAGTATTTT | CASSYHTSGKLDTQYF
TRBD2 | TRBJ2-1 | TRBV9 | - | TGTGCCAGCAGCGTAACAGGGACTAGCGGGGAGCTAGGGGAGCAGTTCTTC | CASSVTGTSGELGEQFF
TRBD2 | TRBJ2-5 | TRBV2 | - | TGTGCCAGCTCCTGGCTAGCGGGGGGCACGGTGGAGACCCAGTACTTC | CASSWLAGGTVETQYF
- | TRBJ2-7 | TRBV30 | few | TGTGCCTGGAGGACCCCAGGATACGAGCAGTACTTC | CAWRTPGYEQYF
TRBD1 | TRBJ2-3 | TRBV7-3 | - | TGTGCCAGCAGTCAGGGGGTTACCGATACGCAGTATTTT | CASSQGVTDTQYF
- | TRBJ1-3 | TRBV19 | - | TGTGCCAGTAGTATTTGGGCCTCCGGAAACACCATATATTTT | CASSIWASGNTIYF
TRBD1 | TRBJ1-5 | TRBV9 | - | TGTGCCAGCAGCGTAGCGCTGGACAGGGGAGTAGAGTATCAGCCCCAGCATTTT | CASSVALDRGVEYQPQHF
- | TRBJ1-1 | TRBV11-3 | - | TGTGCCAGCAGCCGGCGGACAGCCATGAACACTGAAGCTTTCTTT | CASSRRTAMNTEAFF
- | TRBJ1-5 | TRBV28 | - | TGTGCCAGCACCCCCGGGGGGCCGGGCAATCAGCCCCAGCATTTT | CASTPGGPGNQPQHF
- | TRBJ1-5 | TRBV18 | - | TGTGCCAGCTCAGACGACAGTACCCTAGGGCCCCAGCATTTT | CASSDDSTLGPQHF
- | TRBJ2-7 | TRBV6-5 | once | TGTGCCAGCAGTTCCCAGGGGTACGAGCAGTACTTC | CASSSQGYEQYF
- | TRBJ1-6 | TRBV28 | few | TGTGCCAGCAGGAGGGGGTTTAATTCACCCCTCCACTTT | CASRRGFNSPLHF
TRBD1 | TRBJ2-7 | TRBV5-1 | - | TGCGCCAGCAGCTCGGACAGGCCGTCCTACGAGCAGTACTTC | CASSSDRPSYEQYF
- | TRBJ1-2 | TRBV9 | - | TGTGCCAGCAGCGTTCGAGACAGCTTCTATGGCTACACCTTC | CASSVRDSFYGYTF
- | TRBJ1-1 | TRBV6-5 | once | TGTGCCAGCAGACAGACAGGTATGAACACTGAAGCTTTCTTT | CASRQTGMNTEAFF
- | TRBJ2-4 | TRBV5-1 | - | TGCGCCAGCAGCTTGGCCTTTAGTAACATTCAGTACTTC | CASSLAFSNIQYF
TRBD1 | TRBJ2-2 | TRBV10-2 | - | TGCGCCAGCAGACAGGGGTTCGCCGGGGAGCTGTTTTTT | CASRQGFAGELFF
- | TRBJ2-1 | TRBV11-2 | - | TGTGCCAGCAGCCAACGGGAGTTCTCAAATGAGCAGTTCTTC | CASSQREFSNEQFF
- | TRBJ1-4 | TRBV7-9 | - | TGTGCCAGCAGCTTCGGGGGACCCGCTGCAACTAATGAAAAACTGTTTTTT | CASSFGGPAATNEKLFF
- | TRBJ2-6 | TRBV27 | - | TGTGCTTCGTATACCGCCTACTCTGGGGCCAACGTCCTGACTTTC | CASYTAYSGANVLTF
TRBD1 | TRBJ1-5 | TRBV7-9 | once | TGTGCCAGCAGCTTAGGAGGGACAGCCCCCAATCAGCCCCAGCATTTT | CASSLGGTAPNQPQHF
TRBD2 | TRBJ2-7 | TRBV6-5 | - | TGTGCCAGCAGTTTATTTGGGACTAGCGGCTCCTACGAGCAGTACTTC | CASSLFGTSGSYEQYF
TRBD1 | TRBJ2-2 | TRBV4-2 | - | TGTGCCAGCAGCCCCTACCGGACAGGTACGAACACCGGGGAGCTGTTTTTT | CASSPYRTGTNTGELFF
- | TRBJ1-3 | TRBV9 | - | TGTGCCAGCAGCGTAGGCGGAGAATCCACCATATATTTT | CASSVGGESTIYF
- | TRBJ1-3 | TRBV6-5 | - | TGTGCCAGCAGTTATACCAGGGCAGGAAACACCATATATTTT | CASSYTRAGNTIYF
- | TRBJ2-5 | TRBV27 | - | TGTGCCAGCAGTCCAATCGGGACTCTAATAGAGACCCAGTACTTC | CASSPIGTLIETQYF
TRBD1 | TRBJ2-1 | TRBV3-1/TRBV3-2 | - | TGTGCCAGCAGTCCCCCCCCAAGACAGGGTCGCGATGAGCAGTTCTTC | CASSPPPRQGRDEQFF
- | TRBJ1-3 | TRBV5-1 | - | TGCGCCAGCAGATTGGACCCTGGGGGCTCCTCTGGAAACACCATATATTTT | CASRLDPGGSSGNTIYF
- | TRBJ2-7 | TRBV5-1 | - | TGCGCCAGCAGCTTCACAGGGGCGGGGTCCTACGAGCAGTACTTC | CASSFTGAGSYEQYF
- | TRBJ1-6 | TRBV27 | once | TGTGCCAGCCTCAATTCCGGGGTTTCACCCCTCCACTTT | CASLNSGVSPLHF